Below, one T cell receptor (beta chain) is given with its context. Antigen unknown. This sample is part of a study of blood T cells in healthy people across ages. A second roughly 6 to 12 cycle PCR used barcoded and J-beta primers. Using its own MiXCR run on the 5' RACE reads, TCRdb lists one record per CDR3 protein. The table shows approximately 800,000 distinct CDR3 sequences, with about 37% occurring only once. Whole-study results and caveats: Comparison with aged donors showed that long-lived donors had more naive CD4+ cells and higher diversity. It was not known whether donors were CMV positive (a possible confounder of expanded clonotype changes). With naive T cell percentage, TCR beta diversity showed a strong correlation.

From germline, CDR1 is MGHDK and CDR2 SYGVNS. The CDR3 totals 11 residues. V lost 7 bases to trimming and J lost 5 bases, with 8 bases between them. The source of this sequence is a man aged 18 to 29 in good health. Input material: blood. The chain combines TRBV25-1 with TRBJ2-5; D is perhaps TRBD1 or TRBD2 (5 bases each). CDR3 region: CASKEGETQYF. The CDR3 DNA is TGTGCCAGCAAAGAGGGGGAGACCCAGTACTTC. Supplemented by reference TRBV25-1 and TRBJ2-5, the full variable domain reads EADIYQTPRYLVIGTGKKITLECSQTMGHDKMYWYQQDPGMELHLIHYSYGVNSTEKGDLSSESTVSRIRTEHFPLTLESARPSHTSQYLCASKEGETQYFGPGTRLLVL.